These T cell receptor beta chains were read from a single sample in a study of cytomegalovirus exposure and HLA in healthy donors. Data came from immunoSEQ multiplex PCR; TCRdb stores just in-frame clones and leaves some out. The sample lists 90,000 to 100,000 clones, under 95% occurring once. What was sequenced was PBMCs. The source is a woman between 25 and 40 years old in good health and CMV-seropositive. Each CDR3 is given with its conserved first and last residue. Fields, in order: clone size, J gene, D gene, V gene, CDR3 DNA, CDR3 protein. A D gene is named only where the DNA matches it firmly. Clone size is stated in some rows and not others, as once, few, many or a class when expanded.

NA	TRBJ2-7	NA	TRBV4-3	TGCGCCAGCAGCCAATACGTGGGACACTCCTACGAGCAGTACTTC	CASSQYVGHSYEQYF
NA	TRBJ2-7	TRBD2	TRBV7-2	TGTGCCAGCAGCTTAGGGGGCGGGAGTCTCTACGAGCAGTACTTC	CASSLGGGSLYEQYF
NA	TRBJ2-1	NA	TRBV2	TGTGCCAGCAGTGATAGGGGCGGGCAGTTCTTC	CASSDRGGQFF
NA	TRBJ2-1	TRBD2	TRBV7-8	TGTGCCAGCAGCTTAACGGGACTAGGAGGCAATGAGCAGTTCTTC	CASSLTGLGGNEQFF
NA	TRBJ1-2	NA	TRBV15	TGTGCCACCAGCAGACACAGGGACCAATTTCTCTATGGCTACACCTTC	CATSRHRDQFLYGYTF
NA	TRBJ2-7	NA	TRBV5-6	TGTGCCAGCGGGGGGTACACCGTGAACCCCTACGAGCAGTACTTC	CASGGYTVNPYEQYF
NA	TRBJ1-5	TRBD1	TRBV28	TGTGCCAGCGGGTCTGCCGGGACAGGGTCGTTAGCCCAGCATTTT	CASGSAGTGSLAQHF
NA	TRBJ2-7	NA	TRBV20-1	TGCAGTGCTGTCAACTACGAGCAGTACTTC	CSAVNYEQYF
NA	TRBJ2-1	TRBD2	TRBV11-2	TGTGCCAGCAGCTTAGATCATCTAGCGGGGACGCTCTCCTACAATGAGCAGTTCTTC	CASSLDHLAGTLSYNEQFF
NA	TRBJ2-7	NA	TRBV7-8	TGTGCCAGCAGCTTAGACAAGACCCGAAGGAGCTCCTACGAGCAGTACTTC	CASSLDKTRRSSYEQYF
NA	TRBJ2-3	NA	TRBV4-3	TGCGCCAGCAGCCAAGATCCGGGGATGGGCACAGATACGCAGTATTTT	CASSQDPGMGTDTQYF
NA	TRBJ1-5	TRBD1	TRBV4-1	TGCGCCAGCAGCGTTCGGACAGGGTACAATCAGCCCCAGCATTTT	CASSVRTGYNQPQHF
NA	TRBJ1-4	NA	TRBV10-3	TGTGCCATCAGTGAGTCCCAGGGAAGTGAAAAACTGTTTTTT	CAISESQGSEKLFF
NA	TRBJ1-3	NA	TRBV28	TGTGCCAGCAGTTTATCCCTACATGGGAGTGGAAACACCATATATTTT	CASSLSLHGSGNTIYF
NA	TRBJ2-7	TRBD2	TRBV27	TGTGCCAGCAGTTTATCACGGACTAGATCTCTCTACGAGCAGTACTTC	CASSLSRTRSLYEQYF
NA	TRBJ2-7	NA	TRBV23-1	TGCGCCAGCAGTCGGGAGAACAAGCGCTATATTACCTACGAGCAGTACTTC	CASSRENKRYITYEQYF
once	TRBJ2-2	NA	TRBV5-1	TGCGCCAGCAGCGTGCAGGGGGGGAACACCGGGGAGCTGTTTTTT	CASSVQGGNTGELFF